The 11 T cell receptor beta chains below come from one sample, sequenced in a study of shared clonotypes between healthy human individuals. Clones were sequenced by immunoSEQ multiplex PCR, and TCRdb holds only the in-frame ones, with some missing. The sample has over 2 million clones, 90% to 95% seen once. The sequenced material came from naive CD4+ T cells sorted from blood. Subset denoted: CD45RA+ positively selected. All receptors derive from a man in his late teens or twenties in good health.

Notes on this clone: Sequence at one end of the junction differs from germline and may be a read error. This chain uses TRBV7-9 with TRBJ1-6; D might be TRBD1 (6 bases). The CDR3 is made up of 16 amino acids. Looked up from germline, CDR1 is SEHNR and CDR2 is FQNEAQ (reference sequence). CDR3 bases: TGTGCCATCGCGCTCCGACAGGCTTATTATAATTCACCCCTCCATTTT. Translation gives CAIALRQAYYNSPLHF.

The chain joins TRBV13 to TRBJ2-5, with 7 bases that match TRBD1. V was clipped by 5 bases and J by 3 bases; unmatched bases: 12. Germline-derived CDR1 and CDR2 are PRHDT and FYEKMQ (reference sequence). CDR3 size: 16 residues. As DNA, the CDR3 is TGTGCCAGCAGCCTTACTGGCCTACAGGGGAAAGAGACCCAGTACTTC. Its translation is CASSLTGLQGKETQYF.

A remark on this clone: At one end the junction does not follow the germline gene, possibly because of a read error. The same CDR3 arises from other DNA sequences in this sample as well. Here the CDR3 DNA reads TGTGCCAGCGGGCAATCCGGGACAGACTATGGTTACACCTTC. As protein: CASGQSGTDYGYTF. The V and J genes are TRBV28 and TRBJ1-2; 7 nucleotides match TRBD1. The CDR3 extends over 14 amino acids. Germline CDR1 is MDHEN and CDR2 is SYDVKM.

In DNA, the CDR3 is TGTGCCAGCAGTTTTGGGGACAGGGACGCCGGGGAGCTGTTTTTT. This encodes CASSFGDRDAGELFF. The chain recombines TRBV28 with TRBJ2-2, with 9 bases fitting TRBD1. The length of the CDR3 is 15 residues. Germline V gives CDR1 MDHEN, CDR2 SYDVKM. The ends lost 3 bases at V and 6 bases at J; junction bases unmatched: 5.

This clone is a singleton in its sample. The chain carries TRBV19 and TRBJ2-2, with 7 nucleotides matching TRBD2. Germline V gene lookup returns CDR1 LNHDA and CDR2 SQIVND (reference sequence). V shed 5 bases, J shed 6 bases, and the junction held 6 bases outside the gene matches. The CDR3 length is 14 residues. DNA for the CDR3: TGTGCCAGTAGTTCCCAGGGAGGGTCCGGGGAGCTGTTTTTT. Its translation is CASSSQGGSGELFF. Using reference TRBV19 and TRBJ2-2 for the parts outside the CDR3, the full variable domain is DGGITQSPKYLFRKEGQNVTLSCEQNLNHDAMYWYRQDPGQGLRLIYYSQIVNDFQKGDIAEGYSVSREKKESFPLTVTSAQKNPTAFYLCASSSQGGSGELFFGEGSRLTVL.

The count of this clone is one. A far larger clone is one base from this, pointing to a likely read error. The chain links TRBV30 to TRBJ1-1; no definite D call. V was cut by 2 bases and J by 2 bases, with 9 bases left in between. The CDR3 spans 13 residues. Germline V gene data show CDR1 as GTSNPN and CDR2 as SVGIG (reference sequence). CDR3 bases: TGTGCCTGGAGTATGAACTTTAACACTGAAGCTTTCTTT. This gives the protein CAWSMNFNTEAFF.

DNA for the CDR3: TGTGCCAGCAGCTTAGGGCTAGCGGGACTCTCCTACGAGCAGTACTTC. Translating gives CASSLGLAGLSYEQYF. The rearrangement joins TRBV7-2 to TRBJ2-7, with 9 positions matching TRBD2. The CDR3 extends over 16 amino acids. Trimming took 1 base from V and 0 from J; bases not matched to a gene: 4. Germline V gene sequence: CDR1 SGHTA, CDR2 FQGNSA.

CDR3 sequence (DNA): TGTGCCTCCTACAGGGGGAGCACTGAAGCTTTCTTT. It encodes CASYRGSTEAFF. The V gene is TRBV30, the J gene TRBJ1-1, with 8 bases matching TRBD1. This CDR3 is built from 12 residues. V lost 7 bases to trimming and J lost 4 bases; unmatched junction nucleotides: 5. The V gene's germline CDR1 is GTSNPN and CDR2 SVGIG (reference sequence).

The rearrangement links TRBV6-5 to TRBJ1-2; TRBD1 matches 9 bases. V lost 6 bases, J lost 8 bases, and 7 bases stayed unmatched. This CDR3 spans 13 amino acids. CDR1 and CDR2 (germline): MNHEY, SVGAGI. CDR3: CASRGDRAKGYTF. CDR3 DNA sequence: TGTGCCAGCAGGGGGGACAGGGCTAAGGGCTACACCTTC.

CDR3: CASSWGLAGARDTQYF. The CDR3 DNA follows: TGTGCCAGCAGCTGGGGACTAGCGGGGGCCCGTGATACGCAGTATTTT. This chain joins TRBV5-6 and TRBJ2-3, with 14 positions matching TRBD2. The germline CDR1 and CDR2 sequences are SGHDT and YYEEEE. The CDR3 sequence is 16 residues long. V trimming: 3 bases; J trimming: 6 bases; junction bases outside the gene matches: 6.

This clone was seen more than once but under ten times. The chain recombines TRBV30 with TRBJ2-3; 10 nucleotides align to TRBD1. This CDR3 region has 16 residues. With V trimmed by 1 base and J by 3 bases, 7 bases remained unmatched. Per the germline V gene, CDR1 is GTSNPN and CDR2 is SVGIG (reference sequence). The CDR3 sequence: CAWSALGQGGTDTQYF. The CDR3 DNA reads as TGTGCCTGGAGTGCGCTAGGACAGGGGGGAACAGATACGCAGTATTTT.